The 23 T cell receptor beta chains given below trace back to one sample, sequenced in a study of cytomegalovirus exposure and HLA in healthy donors. The data were produced by immunoSEQ multiplex PCR, yet TCRdb's version contains in-frame clones alone and is incomplete. The table lists tens of thousands of clones, roughly 93% of them singletons. Sequenced material: PBMCs. The receptors come from a man aged 18 to 30 in good health and CMV-seronegative.

The chain links TRBV19 to TRBJ2-5, with 8 bases fitting TRBD2. Germline V gene lookup returns CDR1 LNHDA and CDR2 SQIVND (reference sequence). V shed 4 bases and J 3 bases; nucleotides not matched to a gene: 4. The CDR3 sequence is 14 residues long. The CDR3 spells CASSRGAGEETQYF. As DNA, the CDR3 is TGTGCCAGTAGTAGGGGAGCGGGAGAAGAGACCCAGTACTTC.

The chain carries TRBV5-1 and TRBJ2-4, with 9 nucleotides matching TRBD2. Germline CDR1 SGHRS, CDR2 YFSETQ. The CDR3 totals 16 residues. The V gene end was trimmed by 3 bases and the J gene end by 4 bases; junction bases not matched to a gene: 8. CDR3 bases: TGCGCCAGCAGCTCAGGTAGCGGGAGAGGGAAAAACATTCAGTACTTC. This translates into CASSSGSGRGKNIQYF.

The rearrangement joins TRBV9 to TRBJ2-1; possible D gene TRBD1, 5 bases. This CDR3 has 14 residues. The V and J ends lost 2 bases and 9 bases respectively, with 15 bases between them. Germline CDR1 is SGDLS and CDR2 is YYNGEE. Here the CDR3 reads CASSVDQGIREQFF. CDR3 in DNA: TGTGCCAGCAGCGTGGATCAGGGAATTCGTGAGCAGTTCTTC.

This clone was seen a single time. This chain links TRBV4-1 with TRBJ2-1; TRBD1 matches 9 bases. Germline-derived CDR1 and CDR2 are MGHRA and YSYEKL. CDR3 length: 14 residues. Losses at the gene ends were 2 bases for V and 9 bases for J; bases not matched to a gene: 5. The CDR3 loop reads CASSQRTGVSEQFF. In DNA, the CDR3 is TGCGCCAGCAGCCAAAGGACAGGGGTTAGTGAGCAGTTCTTC.

The chain is built from TRBV7-6 and TRBJ1-3; possibly TRBD1 for D (6 bases). The germline V gene has CDR1 SGHVS and CDR2 FNYEAQ. V gave up 2 bases and J gave up 0 bases, with 11 bases separating them. The CDR3 consists of 16 residues. The CDR3 loop is CASSLSQGYSGNTIYF. In nucleotides, the CDR3 is TGTGCCAGCAGCTTATCACAGGGTTACTCTGGAAACACCATATATTTT.

V is TRBV19 and J is TRBJ1-2; D possibly corresponds to TRBD1 (5 bases). Trimming cost V 2 bases and J 3 bases, with 16 bases left between them. CDR3 length equals 16 residues. Germline-derived CDR1 and CDR2 are LNHDA and SQIVND (reference sequence). The CDR3 loop is CASSIIQGRGDYGYTF. As DNA, the CDR3 is TGTGCCAGTAGTATAATCCAGGGAAGGGGCGACTATGGCTACACCTTC.

This chain uses TRBV11-2 with TRBJ2-1; 8 bases map to TRBD1. V lost 5 bases, J lost 6 bases, and 12 bases stayed unmatched. Germline V gene lookup returns CDR1 SGHAT and CDR2 FQNNGV. This CDR3 comprises 16 residues. CDR3 amino acids: CASSRVTGAPLNEQFF. As DNA, the CDR3 is TGTGCCAGCAGCCGGGTGACAGGGGCTCCGCTCAATGAGCAGTTCTTC.

The chain couples TRBV19 to TRBJ2-5; TRBD2 matches 11 bases. This CDR3 is 14 amino acids long. Germline V gene sequence: CDR1 LNHDA, CDR2 SQIVND (reference sequence). V was pared by 10 bases and J by 2 bases, with 6 bases of the junction left unmatched. CDR3 residues: CATRTSGYQETQYF. The CDR3 DNA is TGTGCCACACGGACTAGCGGGTATCAAGAGACCCAGTACTTC.

The rearrangement joins TRBV2 to TRBJ2-7; 8 nucleotides align to TRBD1. With 5 bases clipped from V and 6 bases from J, the junction kept 6 bases outside the gene matches. From germline, CDR1 is SNHLY and CDR2 FYNNEI. The CDR3 is 13 residues long. The CDR3 protein is CASSIKTGVEQYF. The CDR3, as DNA: TGTGCCAGCAGTATAAAGACAGGGGTCGAGCAGTACTTC.

The chain links TRBV5-1 to TRBJ2-7; maybe TRBD1 (6 bases). CDR3 length: 13 residues. CDR1 and CDR2 from the germline V gene are SGHRS and YFSETQ. Trimming removed 3 bases at V and 4 bases at J, with 11 bases between. CDR3 DNA: TGCGCCAGCAGCTCGGACAGACTATACGAGCAGTACTTC. Translated: CASSSDRLYEQYF.

This chain connects TRBV5-4 to TRBJ2-5, with 11 bases identical to TRBD2. V gave up 3 bases and J gave up 4 bases; unmatched junction bases: 8. Germline CDR1 and CDR2: SGHNT and YYREEE (reference sequence). CDR3 size: 16 residues. The CDR3 DNA reads as TGTGCCAGCAGCTCGAGAAGGCTAGCGGGGGGAGAGACCCAGTACTTC. This codes for CASSSRRLAGGETQYF. Combining the CDR3 with reference TRBV5-4 and TRBJ2-5 gives the whole variable domain ETGVTQSPTHLIKTRGQQVTLRCSSQSGHNTVSWYQQALGQGPQFIFQYYREEENGRGNFPPRFSGLQFPNYSSELNVNALELDDSALYLCASSSRRLAGGETQYFGPGTRLLVL.

The chain joins TRBV9 to TRBJ2-7, with a weak D call TRBD2 (6 bases). This CDR3 spans 13 amino acids. CDR1 is SGDLS, CDR2 YYNGEE, per germline. V shed 0 bases and J shed 3 bases, with 7 bases lying between them. This CDR3 is CASSVAEGYEQYF. The CDR3 nucleotides are TGTGCCAGCAGCGTAGCGGAGGGCTACGAGCAGTACTTC.

CDR3 coding DNA: TGCAGCGTTGGGCTAGTCAGGGACTCGAACACTGAAGCTTTCTTT. Its translation: CSVGLVRDSNTEAFF. The gene calls are TRBV29-1 and TRBJ1-1; a weak D match, TRBD1 (5 bases). Germline CDR1 is SQVTM and CDR2 is ANQGSEA. The CDR3 contains 15 residues. Trimming cost V 4 bases and J 1 base, with 16 bases left between them.

CDR3 bases: TGCGCCAGCAGCTTGGTCCTCGCGGGGGGCGGGGGCACAGATACGCAGTATTTT. Its protein is CASSLVLAGGGGTDTQYF. J is TRBJ2-3 and V is TRBV5-1; 8 bases line up with TRBD2. CDR1 and CDR2 from the germline V gene are SGHRS and YFSETQ. The V and J ends lost 0 bases and 1 base, in that order; junction bases with no gene match: 10. There are 18 residues in the CDR3.

CDR3 protein: CASSLIGQGRTEAFF. CDR3 nucleotides: TGTGCCAGCAGCTTGATCGGACAGGGACGAACTGAAGCTTTCTTT. The rearrangement uses TRBV11-2 and TRBJ1-1; 8 bases fit TRBD1. V shed 3 bases, J shed 5 bases, and the junction held 8 bases outside the gene matches. This CDR3 contains 15 residues. Germline CDR1 and CDR2: SGHAT and FQNNGV.

The chain links TRBV5-1 to TRBJ2-6; D gene ambiguous. Trimming stripped 3 bases from V and 0 bases from J, with 7 bases between. Germline CDR1 is SGHRS and CDR2 is YFSETQ. The length of the CDR3 is 15 residues. The CDR3 loop is CASSSVVSGANVLTF. As DNA, the CDR3 is TGCGCCAGCAGCTCGGTGGTCTCTGGGGCCAACGTCCTGACTTTC.

The chain employs TRBV5-4 and TRBJ2-1, with 7 bases lining up with TRBD2. V dropped 4 bases and J dropped 1; count of bases not matched to a gene: 5. This CDR3 region has 15 residues. Germline-derived CDR1 and CDR2 are SGHNT and YYREEE (reference sequence). This chain's CDR3 is CASSPGGSSYNEQFF. The CDR3 DNA follows: TGTGCCAGCAGCCCGGGCGGGAGTTCCTACAATGAGCAGTTCTTC.

The CDR3 reads CASSLRGRNTEAFF. The CDR3 DNA is TGTGCCAGCAGCTTAAGGGGGCGGAACACTGAAGCTTTCTTT. The rearrangement uses TRBV5-6 and TRBJ1-1, with TRBD1 matching 7 bases. V was clipped by 2 bases and J by 1 base; unmatched bases: 2. Germline lookup yields CDR1 SGHDT and CDR2 YYEEEE. The CDR3 is made up of 14 amino acids.

The rearrangement links TRBV10-3 to TRBJ1-2; D ambiguous. The germline CDR1 and CDR2 sequences are ENHRY and SYGVKD. This CDR3 spans 12 amino acids. V lost 7 bases and J 4 bases, leaving 10 bases between the germline ends. CDR3 residues: CAITPDSYGYTF. The CDR3 nucleotides are TGTGCCATCACGCCAGACTCCTATGGCTACACCTTC.

This chain connects TRBV5-5 to TRBJ2-1; D possibly corresponds to TRBD2 (6 bases). V lost 3 bases, J lost 10 bases, and 20 bases lay in between. Germline V gives CDR1 SGHKS, CDR2 YYEKEE (reference sequence). The CDR3 is 15 amino acids. Here the CDR3 DNA reads TGTGCCAGCAGCTCCCCCGGGGCTAGCGAGCTGGAGCAGTTCTTC. It yields the protein CASSSPGASELEQFF. Combining the CDR3 with reference TRBV5-5 and TRBJ2-1 gives the whole variable domain DAGVTQSPTHLIKTRGQQVTLRCSPISGHKSVSWYQQVLGQGPQFIFQYYEKEERGRGNFPDRFSARQFPNYSSELNVNALLLGDSALYLCASSSPGASELEQFFGPGTRLTVL.

V gene TRBV7-3 combines with J gene TRBJ1-2, with TRBD1 as a possible D gene (5 bases). Germline assignment: CDR1 SGHTA and CDR2 FQGTGA. V lost 5 bases, J lost 0 bases, and 13 bases lay in between. The CDR3 spans 15 residues. In nucleotides, the CDR3 is TGTGCCAGCAGCCCCACCGGGGGGACTAACTATGGCTACACCTTC. Encoded protein: CASSPTGGTNYGYTF.

This chain links TRBV19 with TRBJ2-5, with a weak D call TRBD2 (5 bases). Germline CDR1 and CDR2: LNHDA and SQIVND (reference sequence). CDR3 length: 13 amino acids. Trimming cost V 5 bases and J 5 bases, with 12 bases left between them. CDR3 amino acids: CASSGGRYETQYF. The CDR3 bases are TGTGCCAGTAGTGGTGGGAGATACGAGACCCAGTACTTC.

The chain uses TRBV6-5 and TRBJ1-1; 8 bases agree with TRBD1. CDR1 and CDR2 from the germline V gene are MNHEY and SVGAGI. The CDR3 loop spans 13 amino acids. The junction had 6 bases not matched to a gene; V was cut back by 5 bases and J by 7 bases. CDR3 protein: CASSPTGGSEAFF. CDR3 DNA: TGTGCCAGCAGTCCCACAGGGGGAAGTGAAGCTTTCTTT.